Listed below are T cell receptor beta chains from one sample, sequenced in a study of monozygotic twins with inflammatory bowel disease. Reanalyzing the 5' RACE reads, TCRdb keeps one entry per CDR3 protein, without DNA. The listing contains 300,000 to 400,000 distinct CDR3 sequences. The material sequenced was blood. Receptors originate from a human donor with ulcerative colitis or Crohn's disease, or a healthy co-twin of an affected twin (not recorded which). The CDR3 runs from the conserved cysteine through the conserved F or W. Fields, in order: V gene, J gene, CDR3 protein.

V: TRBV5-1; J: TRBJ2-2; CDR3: CASTPSYGTTYTGELFF
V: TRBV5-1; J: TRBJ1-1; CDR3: CASSLVQFADTEAFF
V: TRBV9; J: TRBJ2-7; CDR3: CASSGEGSAYEQYF
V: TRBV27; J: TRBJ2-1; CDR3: CASSPRDRVYNEQFF
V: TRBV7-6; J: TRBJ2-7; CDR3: CASSSDRSYEQYF
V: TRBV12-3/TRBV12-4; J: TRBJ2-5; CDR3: CASSPPLVTGWETQYF
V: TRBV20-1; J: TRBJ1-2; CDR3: CSARGRQGELGGYTF
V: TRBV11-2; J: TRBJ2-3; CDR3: CASSFWRQSGPVRTDTQYF
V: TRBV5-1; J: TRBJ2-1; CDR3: CASSLAGPPLNEQFF
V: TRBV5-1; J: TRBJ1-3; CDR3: CASSLGWTGNAGNTIYF
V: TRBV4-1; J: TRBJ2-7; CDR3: CASSQVASGYEQYF
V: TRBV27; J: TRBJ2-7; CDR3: CASSLRQGMVQYF
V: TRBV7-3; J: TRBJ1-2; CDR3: CASSPRAGGSYGYTF